Listed here is a single T cell receptor (beta chain). It was cDNA, reverse transcribed from extracted RNA, that served as the sequencing template. TCRdb keeps only in-frame clones here, not all; method: immunoSEQ multiplex PCR. The sample lists roughly 250,000 clones, 67% seen once, with approximately 1.2% in the top ten. This CDR3 is built from 13 residues. Germline loops: CDR1 SGHVS, CDR2 FQNEAQ. V shed 5 bases, J shed 2 bases, and the junction held 3 bases outside the gene matches. This entry is derived from a study of CD8+ T cells in alopecia areata. For the study at large: Those treated were given oral tofacitinib at 5 to 10 mg twice daily.

V and J are TRBV7-8 and TRBJ2-7; 7 bases are a match to TRBD1. The sequence derives from a human donor with alopecia areata. Specimen: CD4+ T cells sorted from blood, collected at week 0. In nucleotides, the CDR3 is TGTGCCAGCAGCATGGGACAGACCTACGAGCAGTACTTC. Translation: CASSMGQTYEQYF.